This TCR beta chain was identified in a study of vaccination and CD4 T cells after COVID-19. Points on this clonotype: Its antigen is unknown.

Overall study results and limits: SARS-CoV-2-reactive clonotypes showed a nonsignificant median rise from about 20 to 38. In convalescent patients, 304 of 307 vaccine-specific clones were spike mono-reactive.

Treatment specified: approximately 10-day PBMC culture with coronavirus spike peptide pools or control peptides (ViraFEST assay). ViraFEST used peptide pools to expand antigen-specific T cells before TCR sequencing. Peptide pools at 8 to 10 ug/ml, together with 10 IU/ml IL-2, were added to cultures of under 2.5 million PBMCs per well. The Oncomine TCR Beta short-read assay generated sequence data from the DNA of cultured CD4+ T cells. TCRdb recomputed calls from the PCR reads with MiXCR, one row per CDR3 protein. The sample lists about 21,000 distinct CDR3 sequences, approximately 67% occurring once. The TCR was taken from a human donor who had recovered from COVID-19. Material for sequencing was CD4+ T cells from blood, cultured in vitro.

The CDR3 sequence is CSASLTSLGPDTQYF. The CDR3 region has the DNA TGCAGTGCTTCTCTCACTAGTCTCGGCCCAGATACGCAGTATTTT. The chain combines TRBV20-1 with TRBJ2-3; a weak D match, TRBD2 (5 bases). The length of the CDR3 is 15 residues. Trimming stripped 5 bases from V and 4 bases from J, with 19 bases between. The germline gives CDR1 DFQATT, CDR2 SNEGSKA (reference sequence).